This paragraph reports one T cell receptor beta chain. Data came from immunoSEQ multiplex PCR; TCRdb stores just in-frame clones and leaves some out. The sample records a few hundred thousand clones, about 96% being singletons. CDR3 length: 13 residues. CDR1 SGHTA and CDR2 FQGNSA come from the germline V gene. V gave up 1 base and J gave up 8 bases, with 6 bases separating them. This sample was taken from a study of shared clonotypes between healthy human individuals. The J gene is TRBJ1-6, the V gene TRBV7-2; no clear D gene. The source is a young man in good health. The specimen sequenced was memory CD8+ T cells sorted from blood. Subset meaning: CD45RO+ cells pooled with CCR7-negative TemRA cells. CDR3 DNA sequence: TGTGCCAGCAGCTTAGTGATCGATTCACCCCTCCACTTT. This sequence encodes CASSLVIDSPLHF.